Listed below are T cell receptor beta chains from one sample, sequenced in a study of CD8 T cells in Susac syndrome. Each CDR3 protein gets one entry after TCRdb re-called the immunoSEQ multiplex PCR reads with MiXCR. The profile shows about 300,000 distinct CDR3 sequences, roughly 81% of them singletons. Sequencing was performed on CD8+ T cells from PBMCs. The source of these receptors is a human donor with multiple sclerosis. The CDR3 runs from the conserved cysteine through the conserved F or W. D genes are given only for firm matches. Expanded clones are given a class, and other clones once, few, many or no size at all.

V	J	size	D	DNA	CDR3
TRBV29-1	TRBJ2-1	NA	NA	TGCAGCGTTGAACCGGGACAGGGTAGGACTAGCGGATACAATGAGCAGTTCTTC	CSVEPGQGRTSGYNEQFF
TRBV27	TRBJ2-2	NA	NA	TGTGCCAGCACCGCCGGGGGACCTCTTACCGGGGAGCTGTTTTTT	CASTAGGPLTGELFF
TRBV6-5	TRBJ1-1	NA	NA	TGTGCCAGCAGTCCTTCGAACACTGAAGCTTTCTTT	CASSPSNTEAFF
TRBV7-9	TRBJ2-1	NA	NA	TGTGCCAGCAGCCCGTATTTCGACTTCACTGAGCAGTTCTTC	CASSPYFDFTEQFF
TRBV5-1	TRBJ1-1	NA	NA	TGCGCCAGCAGCTTGGCCTCGGGCGGAAACACTGAAGCTTTCTTT	CASSLASGGNTEAFF
TRBV20-1	TRBJ2-5	NA	TRBD2	TGCAGTGCTCGGATCCTAGCGGGAAACGAGACCCAGTACTTC	CSARILAGNETQYF
TRBV30	TRBJ2-3	NA	TRBD2	TGTGCCGGGGGACCCAACTGGCGGGAGTCGTCAGATACGCAGTATTTT	CAGGPNWRESSDTQYF
TRBV19	TRBJ2-1	NA	NA	TGTGCCAGTAGTGAAACAGGGAGGGGCATTATGACTGAGCAGTTCTTC	CASSETGRGIMTEQFF
TRBV6-5	TRBJ2-6	NA	NA	TGTGCCACAGAGAGTTACTCTGGGGCCAACGTCCTGACTTTC	CATESYSGANVLTF
TRBV2	TRBJ1-6	NA	TRBD1	TGTGCCAGCAGTGAGGGGGACAGGGCGGAAAATTCACCCCTCCACTTT	CASSEGDRAENSPLHF
TRBV7-6	TRBJ2-3	NA	TRBD1	TGTGCCAGCAGCTCCCCCGGGACAGGGGGCACAGATACGCAGTATTTT	CASSSPGTGGTDTQYF
TRBV27	TRBJ1-1	NA	NA	TGTGCCAGCAGTTTATCTCCAGGCACCTATGAAGCTTTCTTT	CASSLSPGTYEAFF
TRBV3-1	TRBJ2-6	NA	TRBD1	TGTGCCAGCAGCCGTCCCGGGACAGGGTCGAGGGCCAACGTCCTGACTTTC	CASSRPGTGSRANVLTF
TRBV27	TRBJ1-1	NA	NA	TGTGCCTCTGGCGGGGGCAGCGGCACTGAAGCTTTCTTT	CASGGGSGTEAFF
TRBV5-4	TRBJ1-4	once	NA	TGTGCCAGCAGCGGGGAATGGGACGAAAAACTGTTTTTT	CASSGEWDEKLFF
TRBV5-4	TRBJ2-2	NA	NA	TGTGCCAGCAGACCGGGGTGGGACACCGGGGAGCTGTTTTTT	CASRPGWDTGELFF
TRBV7-9	TRBJ2-7	NA	NA	TGTGCCAGCAGCTTAAATTTCTACGAGCAGTACTTC	CASSLNFYEQYF
TRBV9	TRBJ2-3	NA	TRBD1	TGTGCCAGCAACCCCAAGACAGGGTTTAGCACAGATACGCAGTATTTT	CASNPKTGFSTDTQYF
TRBV7-9	TRBJ1-1	NA	NA	TGTGCCAGCAGCAATTCAGAGGGGCGGGACACTGAAGCTTTCTTT	CASSNSEGRDTEAFF
TRBV20-1	TRBJ2-3	once	TRBD2	TGCAGTGCTAGAGATCTGAGGACTAGATTAACAGATACGCAGTATTTT	CSARDLRTRLTDTQYF
TRBV7-9	TRBJ1-2	NA	TRBD1	TGTGCCAGCAGCTTCGGGACAGGGGATTTCTATGGCTACACCTTC	CASSFGTGDFYGYTF
TRBV28	TRBJ1-2	NA	NA	TGTGCCAGCAGTACGGGCGCAGGGTCCTATGGCTACACCTTC	CASSTGAGSYGYTF
TRBV9	TRBJ2-1	NA	NA	TGTGCCAGCTGGGGTGGCAATGAGCAGTTCTTC	CASWGGNEQFF
TRBV6-2/TRBV6-3	TRBJ1-1	NA	NA	TGTGCCACCAGCCGGGCGACTGAAGCTTTCTTT	CATSRATEAFF
TRBV6-5	TRBJ1-1	NA	NA	TGTGCCAGCAGTTACTCGAGGTACAGGGAAATGGGCACTGAAGCTTTCTTT	CASSYSRYREMGTEAFF
TRBV6-5	TRBJ2-1	once	NA	TGTGCCAGCAGCGGAAGGAGCTCCTACAATGAGCAGTTCTTC	CASSGRSSYNEQFF
TRBV9	TRBJ2-1	NA	NA	TGTGCCAGCAGCGTAGACCGGGTCCCCTTGGCCAATGAGCAGTTCTTC	CASSVDRVPLANEQFF